The rows below give T cell receptor beta chains drawn from one sample of a study of vaccination and CD4 T cells after COVID-19. No antigen is known for these receptors. MiXCR, run by TCRdb on the PCR reads, gives a single entry per CDR3 protein. The profile shows about 6,600 distinct CDR3 sequences, just under 30% of them singletons. The sequencing sample was made of CD4+ T cells from blood, cultured in vitro. The receptor source for this set is a human donor in good health. Each CDR3 is given with its conserved first and last residue. A D gene is named only where the DNA matches it firmly. The size of a clone is reported for some rows only, either as once, few or many, or as a class for expanded clones.

J gene: TRBJ1-6
V gene: TRBV12-3/TRBV12-4
D gene: -
CDR3 length: 13
clone size: -
CDR3 protein: CASRWTDNSPLHF
CDR3 DNA: TGTGCCAGCAGATGGACAGATAATTCACCCCTCCACTTT

J gene: TRBJ1-2
V gene: TRBV6-5
D gene: -
CDR3 length: 17
clone size: -
CDR3 protein: CASSYSPGRPTFYGYTF
CDR3 DNA: TGTGCCAGCAGTTACTCACCTGGGCGCCCAACCTTCTATGGCTACACCTTC

J gene: TRBJ1-3
V gene: TRBV20-1
D gene: -
CDR3 length: 15
clone size: few
CDR3 protein: CSARGGAASGNTIYF
CDR3 DNA: TGCAGTGCTAGGGGGGGAGCCGCTTCTGGAAACACCATATATTTT

J gene: TRBJ1-1
V gene: TRBV7-3
D gene: -
CDR3 length: 11
clone size: -
CDR3 protein: CASSSGREAFF
CDR3 DNA: TGTGCCAGCAGCTCCGGACGGGAAGCTTTCTTT

J gene: TRBJ1-1
V gene: TRBV7-2
D gene: TRBD1
CDR3 length: 15
clone size: few
CDR3 protein: CASSPQGRGQTEAFF
CDR3 DNA: TGTGCCAGCAGCCCCCAGGGCAGGGGGCAAACTGAAGCTTTCTTT

J gene: TRBJ1-1
V gene: TRBV20-1
D gene: TRBD1
CDR3 length: 14
clone size: few
CDR3 protein: CSARVGTGRTEAFF
CDR3 DNA: TGCAGTGCTAGAGTCGGGACAGGCAGGACTGAAGCTTTCTTT

J gene: TRBJ2-2
V gene: TRBV10-1
D gene: TRBD2
CDR3 length: 16
clone size: -
CDR3 protein: CASSEGSGGASGELFF
CDR3 DNA: TGCGCCAGCAGTGAAGGGAGCGGGGGGGCGTCCGGGGAGCTGTTTTTT

J gene: TRBJ2-5
V gene: TRBV12-3/TRBV12-4
D gene: -
CDR3 length: 13
clone size: -
CDR3 protein: CASSPTGQETQYF
CDR3 DNA: TGTGCCAGCAGTCCGACAGGCCAAGAGACCCAGTACTTC

J gene: TRBJ2-7
V gene: TRBV7-2
D gene: TRBD1
CDR3 length: 17
clone size: few
CDR3 protein: CASSFSAGTGFSYEQYF
CDR3 DNA: TGTGCCAGCAGCTTTTCGGCCGGGACAGGGTTCTCCTACGAGCAGTACTTC

J gene: TRBJ1-2
V gene: TRBV4-2
D gene: -
CDR3 length: 16
clone size: -
CDR3 protein: CASSPGNGDNYYGYTF
CDR3 DNA: TGTGCCAGCAGCCCCGGGAACGGCGACAACTACTATGGCTACACCTTC

J gene: TRBJ2-5
V gene: TRBV15
D gene: -
CDR3 length: 12
clone size: -
CDR3 protein: CATSRDVETQYF
CDR3 DNA: TGTGCCACCAGCAGGGACGTAGAGACCCAGTACTTC

J gene: TRBJ1-2
V gene: TRBV10-1
D gene: TRBD1
CDR3 length: 15
clone size: few
CDR3 protein: CASSDGTGGLYGYTF
CDR3 DNA: TGCGCCAGCAGCGACGGGACAGGGGGTCTCTATGGCTACACCTTC

J gene: TRBJ1-2
V gene: TRBV12-3/TRBV12-4
D gene: -
CDR3 length: 14
clone size: few
CDR3 protein: CASSQGVSNYGYTF
CDR3 DNA: TGTGCCAGCAGTCAAGGAGTGTCTAACTATGGCTACACCTTC

J gene: TRBJ2-1
V gene: TRBV19
D gene: TRBD2
CDR3 length: 17
clone size: -
CDR3 protein: CASSRGLAGLTYNEQFF
CDR3 DNA: TGTGCCAGTAGTCGGGGACTAGCGGGGTTGACCTACAACGAGCAGTTCTTC

J gene: TRBJ2-1
V gene: TRBV20-1
D gene: TRBD2
CDR3 length: 15
clone size: -
CDR3 protein: CSARSEVLRGNEQFF
CDR3 DNA: TGCAGTGCTAGATCTGAGGTGTTGCGGGGGAATGAGCAGTTCTTC

J gene: TRBJ1-1
V gene: TRBV7-3
D gene: TRBD1
CDR3 length: 14
clone size: -
CDR3 protein: CASSRRGTDTEAFF
CDR3 DNA: TGTGCCAGCAGCCGCAGGGGGACGGACACTGAAGCTTTCTTT

J gene: TRBJ1-4
V gene: TRBV6-1
D gene: -
CDR3 length: 14
clone size: -
CDR3 protein: CASSDAGAGEKLFF
CDR3 DNA: TGTGCCAGCAGCGACGCCGGGGCAGGGGAAAAACTGTTTTTT

J gene: TRBJ2-5
V gene: TRBV6-1
D gene: -
CDR3 length: 13
clone size: -
CDR3 protein: CASRTLEQETQYF
CDR3 DNA: TGTGCCAGCAGGACTCTAGAGCAAGAGACCCAGTACTTC

J gene: TRBJ2-7
V gene: TRBV4-1
D gene: -
CDR3 length: 14
clone size: -
CDR3 protein: CASSQGVPPYEQYF
CDR3 DNA: TGCGCCAGCAGCCAAGGAGTTCCGCCCTACGAGCAGTACTTC

J gene: TRBJ2-7
V gene: TRBV20-1
D gene: TRBD1
CDR3 length: 13
clone size: once
CDR3 protein: CSASRDRAYEQYF
CDR3 DNA: TGCAGTGCTAGCCGGGACAGGGCCTACGAGCAGTACTTC

J gene: TRBJ1-2
V gene: TRBV30
D gene: -
CDR3 length: 13
clone size: -
CDR3 protein: CAWSERQVSSYTF
CDR3 DNA: TGTGCCTGGAGTGAGCGGCAGGTCTCGAGCTACACCTTC

J gene: TRBJ2-2
V gene: TRBV24-1
D gene: -
CDR3 length: 16
clone size: -
CDR3 protein: CATSDSRHTNTGELFF
CDR3 DNA: TGTGCCACCAGTGATTCGAGACATACGAACACCGGGGAGCTGTTTTTT